The clone carrying this T cell receptor (beta chain) was recorded a few times. This CDR3 spans 17 amino acids. Trimming stripped 4 bases from V and 0 bases from J, with 16 bases between. Germline CDR1 reads MGHRA; CDR2 reads YSYEKL. The sample belongs to a study of T cells of healthy individuals. One entry per CDR3 protein, called by TCRdb with MiXCR from the 5' RACE reads. Among tens of thousands of distinct CDR3 sequences listed, 15% to 20% were seen once. The V and J genes are TRBV4-1 and TRBJ1-3; maybe TRBD1 (5 bases). This sequence was found in a human donor in good health. The CDR3 loop is CASSRGGIILSGNTIYF. In DNA, the CDR3 is TGCGCCAGCAGCCGGGGGGGGATAATTCTCTCTGGAAACACCATATATTTT.